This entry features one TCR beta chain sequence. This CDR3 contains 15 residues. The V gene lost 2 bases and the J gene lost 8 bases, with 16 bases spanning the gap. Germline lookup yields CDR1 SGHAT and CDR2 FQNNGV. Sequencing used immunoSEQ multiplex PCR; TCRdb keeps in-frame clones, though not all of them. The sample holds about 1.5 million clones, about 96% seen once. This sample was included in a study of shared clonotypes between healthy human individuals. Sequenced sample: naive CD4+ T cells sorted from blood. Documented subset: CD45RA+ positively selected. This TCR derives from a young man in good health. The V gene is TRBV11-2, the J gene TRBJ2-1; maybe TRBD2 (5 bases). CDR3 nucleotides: TGTGCCAGCAGCTTAATTGAGCGGCACGCAGATGAGCAGTTCTTC. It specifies CASSLIERHADEQFF.